This T cell receptor beta chain was obtained from a study of blood T cells in healthy people across ages. Study at large: Template-switching capture recovered about one barcoded beta molecule per two T cells.

V lost 0 bases and J lost 7, with 10 bases in between. Germline values: CDR1 SEHNR, CDR2 FQNEAQ (reference sequence). The CDR3 loop spans 13 amino acids. Then a second PCR, running roughly 7 to 11 cycles, was carried out with a sample-barcoded 5' primer and a J-beta primer mix. TCRdb itself ran the 5' RACE reads through MiXCR, one entry per CDR3 protein. The data hold some 690,000 distinct CDR3 sequences, with 22% observed a single time. Overall study results and limits: Roughly linear declines in TCR beta diversity per million T cells occurred with age.

In terms of origin and age, donors were healthy Caucasian individuals from Russia aged about 6 to 90. Every sample yielded at least 6 million isolated PBMCs. Remarks on this clonotype: The antigen remains undetermined.

The chain joins TRBV7-9 to TRBJ2-7; D is perhaps TRBD2 (6 bases). Sequencing input: blood. The sequence derives from a man aged 70 or older in good health. The CDR3, as DNA: TGTGCCAGCAGCTTAGCGCGGGGAGCGGAGCAGTACGTC. Its translation is CASSLARGAEQYV.